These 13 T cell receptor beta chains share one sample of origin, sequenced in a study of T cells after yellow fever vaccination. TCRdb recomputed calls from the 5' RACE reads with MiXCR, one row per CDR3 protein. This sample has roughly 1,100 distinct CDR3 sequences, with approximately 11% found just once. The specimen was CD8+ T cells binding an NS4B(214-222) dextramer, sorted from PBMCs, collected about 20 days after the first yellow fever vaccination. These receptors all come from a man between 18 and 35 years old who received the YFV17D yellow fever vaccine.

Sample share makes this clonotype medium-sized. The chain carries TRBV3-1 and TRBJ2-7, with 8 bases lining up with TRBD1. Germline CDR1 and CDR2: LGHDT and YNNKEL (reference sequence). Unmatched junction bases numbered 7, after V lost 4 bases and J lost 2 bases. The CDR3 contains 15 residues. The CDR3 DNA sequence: TGTGCCAGCAGCCGAGGCCCGGGACAGGCCTACGAGCAGTACTTC. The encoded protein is CASSRGPGQAYEQYF.

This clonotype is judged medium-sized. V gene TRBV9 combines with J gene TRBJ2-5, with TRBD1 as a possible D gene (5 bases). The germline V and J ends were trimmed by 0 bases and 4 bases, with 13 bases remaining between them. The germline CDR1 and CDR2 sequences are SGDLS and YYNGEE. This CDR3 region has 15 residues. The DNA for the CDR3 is TGTGCCAGCAGCGTAGAGGGCAGGGCGGCAGAGACCCAGTACTTC. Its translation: CASSVEGRAAETQYF.

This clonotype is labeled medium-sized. CDR3 DNA sequence: TGCAGTGCTAGCCCTAGAGGAGTGAACACTGAAGCTTTCTTT. Its translation is CSASPRGVNTEAFF. The J gene is TRBJ1-1, the V gene TRBV20-1; D is unclear. Germline V gene sequence: CDR1 DFQATT, CDR2 SNEGSKA (reference sequence). The V end lost 3 bases, the J end lost 0 bases, and 11 bases lay between the germline ends. This CDR3 is built from 14 residues.

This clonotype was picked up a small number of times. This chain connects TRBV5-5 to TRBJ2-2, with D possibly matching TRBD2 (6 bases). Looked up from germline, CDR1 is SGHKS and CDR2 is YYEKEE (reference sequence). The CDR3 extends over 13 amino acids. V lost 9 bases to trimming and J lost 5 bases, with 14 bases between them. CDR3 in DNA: TGTGCCATGAGCCCCGGGGGAACCGGGGAGCTGTTTTTT. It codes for CAMSPGGTGELFF.

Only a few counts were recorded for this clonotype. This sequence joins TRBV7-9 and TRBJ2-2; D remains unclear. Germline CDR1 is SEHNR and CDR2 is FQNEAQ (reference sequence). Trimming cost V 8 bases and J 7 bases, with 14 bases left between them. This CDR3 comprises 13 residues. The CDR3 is CASGLGLIGELFF. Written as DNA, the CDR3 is TGTGCCAGCGGCCTCGGGCTCATCGGGGAGCTGTTTTTT. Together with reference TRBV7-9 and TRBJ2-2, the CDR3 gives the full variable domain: DTGVSQNPRHKITKRGQNVTFRCDPISEHNRLYWYRQTLGQGPEFLTYFQNEAQLEKSRLLSDRFSAERPKGSFSTLEIQRTEQGDSAMYLCASGLGLIGELFFGEGSRLTVL.

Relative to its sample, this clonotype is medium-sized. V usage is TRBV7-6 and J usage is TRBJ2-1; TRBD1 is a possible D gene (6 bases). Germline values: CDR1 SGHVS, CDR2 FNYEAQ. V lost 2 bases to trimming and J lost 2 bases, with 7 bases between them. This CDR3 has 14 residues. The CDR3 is CASSLQGTYNEQFF. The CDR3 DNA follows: TGTGCCAGCAGCTTACAGGGGACCTACAATGAGCAGTTCTTC.

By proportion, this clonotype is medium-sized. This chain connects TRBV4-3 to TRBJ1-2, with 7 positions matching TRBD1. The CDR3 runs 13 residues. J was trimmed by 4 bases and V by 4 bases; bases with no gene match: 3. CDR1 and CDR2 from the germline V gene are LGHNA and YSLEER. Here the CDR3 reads CASSPAGGYGYTF. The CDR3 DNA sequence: TGCGCCAGCAGCCCTGCAGGGGGCTATGGCTACACCTTC.

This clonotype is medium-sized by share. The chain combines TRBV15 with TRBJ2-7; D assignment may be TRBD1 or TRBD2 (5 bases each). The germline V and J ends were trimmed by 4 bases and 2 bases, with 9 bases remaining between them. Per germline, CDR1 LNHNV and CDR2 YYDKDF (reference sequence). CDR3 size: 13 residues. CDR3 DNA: TGTGCCACCAGCACCGGGACCACCTACGAGCAGTACTTC. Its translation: CATSTGTTYEQYF. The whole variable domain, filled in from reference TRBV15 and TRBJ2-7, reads DAMVIQNPRYQVTQFGKPVTLSCSQTLNHNVMYWYQQKSSQAPKLLFHYYDKDFNNEADTPDNFQSRRPNTSFCFLDIRSPGLGDTAMYLCATSTGTTYEQYFGPGTRLTVT.

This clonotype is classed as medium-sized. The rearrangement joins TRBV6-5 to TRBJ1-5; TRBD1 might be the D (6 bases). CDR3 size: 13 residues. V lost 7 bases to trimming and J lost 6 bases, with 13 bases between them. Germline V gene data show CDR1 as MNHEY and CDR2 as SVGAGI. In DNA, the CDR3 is TGTGCCAGCACCCCAGGGGCTGGTCAGCCCCAGCATTTT. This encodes CASTPGAGQPQHF.

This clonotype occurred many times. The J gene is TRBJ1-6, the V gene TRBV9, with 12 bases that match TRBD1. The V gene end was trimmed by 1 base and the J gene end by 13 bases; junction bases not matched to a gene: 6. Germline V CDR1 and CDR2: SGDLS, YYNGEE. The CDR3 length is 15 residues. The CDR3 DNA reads TGTGCCAGCAGCGTAACCGGGACAGGGGGCTCGCCCCTCCACTTT. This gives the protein CASSVTGTGGSPLHF.

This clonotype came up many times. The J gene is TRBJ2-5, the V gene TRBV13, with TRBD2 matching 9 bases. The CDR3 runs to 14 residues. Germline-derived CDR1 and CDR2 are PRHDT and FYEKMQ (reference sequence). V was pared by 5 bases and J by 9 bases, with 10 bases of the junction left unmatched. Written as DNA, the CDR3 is TGTGCCAGCAGCCCCAGAGGGGCTAGCGGGGCCCAGTACTTC. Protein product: CASSPRGASGAQYF.

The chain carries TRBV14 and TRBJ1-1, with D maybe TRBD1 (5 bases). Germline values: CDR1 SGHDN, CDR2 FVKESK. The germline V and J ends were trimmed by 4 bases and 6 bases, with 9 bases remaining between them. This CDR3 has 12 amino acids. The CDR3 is CASSRGGAEAFF. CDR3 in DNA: TGTGCCAGCAGCCGGGGGGGGGCTGAAGCTTTCTTT. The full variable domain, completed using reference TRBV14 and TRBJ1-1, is EAGVTQFPSHSVIEKGQTVTLRCDPISGHDNLYWYRRVMGKEIKFLLHFVKESKQDESGMPNNRFLAERTGGTYSTLKVQPAELEDSGVYFCASSRGGAEAFFGQGTRLTVV.

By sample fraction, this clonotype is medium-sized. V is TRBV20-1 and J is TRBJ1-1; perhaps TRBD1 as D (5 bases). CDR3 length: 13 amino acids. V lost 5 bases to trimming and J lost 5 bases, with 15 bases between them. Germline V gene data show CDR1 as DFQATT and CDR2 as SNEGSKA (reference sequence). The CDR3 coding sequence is TGCAGTGCTCCCTGGGGCGCGGGGACTGAAGCTTTCTTT. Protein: CSAPWGAGTEAFF.